The next 15 T cell receptor beta chains were all read from a single sample in a study of blood T cells in healthy people across ages. Primed by a sample-barcoded 5' primer and a J-beta primer mix, a second PCR proceeded for roughly 7 to 12 cycles. A single record per CDR3 protein comes from TCRdb applying MiXCR to the 5' RACE reads. Altogether about 560,000 distinct CDR3 sequences are present, around 27% being singletons, with the ten largest covering over 3.5%. Another study also made use of these data, one on T cells of mothers and their children.

Sequenced input: blood. Receptors were obtained from a boy aged 2 to 10 in good health.

In this sample, this clonotype turned up many times. J is TRBJ1-2 and V is TRBV29-1; the D is unclear. The V gene lost 7 bases and the J gene lost 1 base, with 13 bases spanning the gap. The CDR3 is made up of 13 amino acids. Looked up from germline, CDR1 is SQVTM and CDR2 is ANQGSEA. The DNA for the CDR3 is TGCAGCGCCCGCACCACAGTTAACTATGGCTACACCTTC. Amino acid sequence: CSARTTVNYGYTF.

This clonotype was seen a single time. In DNA form, the CDR3 reads TGTGCCAGCAGTTTACTGTTGGCGGGGGGTCCAGATACGCAGTATTTT. This sequence encodes CASSLLLAGGPDTQYF. The chain has TRBV12-3 or TRBV12-4 and TRBJ2-3; TRBD2 agrees at 8 bases. CDR3 length equals 16 residues. The J segment lost 4 bases and the V segment lost 2 bases, leaving 8 bases of the junction unmatched.

As regards this clonotype: At one boundary the junction diverges from the germline segment, which might be a read error. The chain is built from TRBV9 and TRBJ2-7, with D unresolved. The CDR3 contains 9 residues. Germline V gives CDR1 SGDLS, CDR2 YYNGEE. CDR3 region: CASSVRPVF. The DNA of the CDR3 is TGTGCCAGCAGCGTTAGACCTGTCTTC.

This clonotype came up a few times. The CDR3 DNA sequence: TGTGCCACCAGCACTTTCGGGGAAGCGGGGACCCAGTACTTC. This gives the protein CATSTFGEAGTQYF. J is TRBJ2-5 and V is TRBV15; possible D gene TRBD2, 6 bases. CDR1 is LNHNV, CDR2 YYDKDF, per germline (reference sequence). This CDR3 is built from 14 residues. V was shortened by 4 bases and J by 7 bases, with 16 bases between the two germline ends.

This clonotype appeared a few times. CDR3 bases: TGCGCCAGCAGTGATGGGCGGGAGCGTTACAATGAGCAGTTCTTC. Its translation is CASSDGRERYNEQFF. This chain connects TRBV10-1 to TRBJ2-5, with TRBD2 identical over 7 bases. The J call is in doubt because the DNA end fits TRBJ2-1 better. CDR3 length equals 15 residues. Germline assignment: CDR1 WNHNN and CDR2 SYGVQD (reference sequence).

DNA of the CDR3: TGTGCCAGCAGTTTTGGGGCTAGCGGGAAACGCTCCTACAATGAGCAGTTCTTC. Its protein product is CASSFGASGKRSYNEQFF. The chain is built from TRBV27 and TRBJ2-1; 9 nucleotides agree with TRBD2. The CDR3 is made up of 18 amino acids. Germline V gives CDR1 MNHEY, CDR2 SMNVEV (reference sequence). V lost 3 bases and J lost 0; bases outside the gene matches: 9.

This clonotype was counted between two and nine times. The chain uses TRBV2 and TRBJ2-1; 14 positions match TRBD2. This CDR3 spans 17 amino acids. Germline values: CDR1 SNHLY, CDR2 FYNNEI. V shed 4 bases and J 5 bases; nucleotides not matched to a gene: 7. The CDR3 nucleotides are TGTGCCAGCAGTGGAGAAGGGGGACTAGCGGGGGACAATGAGCAGTTCTTC. Its protein product is CASSGEGGLAGDNEQFF.

The chain has TRBV14 and TRBJ2-1, with D perhaps being TRBD1 or TRBD2 (6 bases each). The germline gives CDR1 SGHDN, CDR2 FVKESK. The CDR3 spans 16 residues. V was trimmed by 3 bases and J by 7 bases, leaving 19 bases between them. CDR3 sequence (DNA): TGTGCCAGCAGCCAGCCCCCGGGGGCAGGGTCAAATGAGCAGTTCTTC. Protein product: CASSQPPGAGSNEQFF. Based on the CDR3 plus reference TRBV14 and TRBJ2-1, the full variable domain is EAGVTQFPSHSVIEKGQTVTLRCDPISGHDNLYWYRRVMGKEIKFLLHFVKESKQDESGMPNNRFLAERTGGTYSTLKVQPAELEDSGVYFCASSQPPGAGSNEQFFGPGTRLTVL.

This chain joins TRBV2 and TRBJ2-3, with D possibly matching TRBD2 (6 bases). CDR1 and CDR2 from the germline V gene are SNHLY and FYNNEI. The V end was cut by 7 bases, the J end by 2 bases, with 16 bases between. The CDR3 is 15 amino acids. CDR3 DNA: TGTGCCAGCAAGAGCGCGGGGTTTGCCACAGATACGCAGTATTTT. Translation: CASKSAGFATDTQYF.

V usage is TRBV12-3 or TRBV12-4 and J usage is TRBJ2-7, with D perhaps matching TRBD1 (6 bases). V dropped 6 bases and J dropped 4 bases, with 19 bases sitting between them. The length of the CDR3 is 15 residues. CDR3 bases: TGTGCCAGCAGACCCTCCACAGGGAGTCTGTACGAGCAGTACTTC. Protein: CASRPSTGSLYEQYF.

The chain couples TRBV12-3 or TRBV12-4 to TRBJ1-2; D possibly corresponds to TRBD1 (6 bases). The CDR3 sequence is 13 residues long. V was clipped by 6 bases and J by 8 bases, with 16 bases between them. In nucleotides, the CDR3 is TGTGCCAGCAGCCCAGAGGAGGGGGAAGGCTACACCTTC. Protein sequence: CASSPEEGEGYTF.

Ten or more counts support this clonotype. V and J are TRBV30 and TRBJ2-4, with a weak D call TRBD1 (5 bases). V lost 2 bases to trimming and J lost 6 bases, with 14 bases between them. Looked up from germline, CDR1 is GTSNPN and CDR2 is SVGIG (reference sequence). This CDR3 contains 14 residues. CDR3 sequence: CAWSTSRGLNIQYF. The CDR3 DNA sequence: TGTGCCTGGAGTACCTCAAGGGGCCTAAACATTCAGTACTTC.

The DNA for the CDR3 is TGTGCCAGCACTCAGGCCTGGACCGGCTCCTACGAGCAGTACTTC. This sequence encodes CASTQAWTGSYEQYF. The chain links TRBV6-1 to TRBJ2-7; no clear D gene. The germline V gene encodes CDR1 MNHNS and CDR2 SASEGT. The CDR3 sequence is 15 residues long. Trimming cost V 7 bases and J 0 bases, with 16 bases left between them.

This chain links TRBV7-9 with TRBJ2-5; 9 bases are shared with TRBD2. With 1 base clipped from V and 1 base from J, the junction kept 4 bases outside the gene matches. This CDR3 has 16 amino acids. Germline values: CDR1 SEHNR, CDR2 FQNEAQ (reference sequence). For the CDR3, the DNA is TGTGCCAGCAGCTTAGAAGGGACTAGCATCCAAGAGACCCAGTACTTC. Translating it yields CASSLEGTSIQETQYF.

The rearrangement uses TRBV7-8 and TRBJ2-7; D is perhaps TRBD1 (6 bases). CDR3 length equals 17 residues. Per germline, CDR1 SGHVS and CDR2 FQNEAQ. Trimming took 0 bases from V and 3 from J, leaving 18 bases between them. The CDR3 DNA reads as TGTGCCAGCAGCTTAGCTCTCGGGTCAGGGGAACTCTACGAGCAGTACTTC. It yields the protein CASSLALGSGELYEQYF.